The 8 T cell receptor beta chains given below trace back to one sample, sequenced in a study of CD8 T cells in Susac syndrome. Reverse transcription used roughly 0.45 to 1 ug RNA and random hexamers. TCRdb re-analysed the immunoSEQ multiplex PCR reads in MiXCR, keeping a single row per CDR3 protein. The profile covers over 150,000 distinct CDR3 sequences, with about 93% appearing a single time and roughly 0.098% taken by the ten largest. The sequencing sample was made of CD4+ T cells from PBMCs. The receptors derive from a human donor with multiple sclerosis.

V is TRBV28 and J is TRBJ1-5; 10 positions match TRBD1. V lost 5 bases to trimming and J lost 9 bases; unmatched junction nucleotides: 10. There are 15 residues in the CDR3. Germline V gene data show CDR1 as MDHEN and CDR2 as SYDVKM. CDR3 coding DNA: TGTGCCAGCAGTAACCCCGGGACAGGGGCAAGGCCCCAGCATTTT. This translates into CASSNPGTGARPQHF.

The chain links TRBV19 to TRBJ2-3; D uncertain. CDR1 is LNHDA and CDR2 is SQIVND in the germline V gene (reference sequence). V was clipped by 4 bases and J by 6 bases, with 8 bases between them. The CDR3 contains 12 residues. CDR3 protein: CASSNRMDTQYF. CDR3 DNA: TGTGCCAGTAGTAACCGAATGGATACGCAGTATTTT.

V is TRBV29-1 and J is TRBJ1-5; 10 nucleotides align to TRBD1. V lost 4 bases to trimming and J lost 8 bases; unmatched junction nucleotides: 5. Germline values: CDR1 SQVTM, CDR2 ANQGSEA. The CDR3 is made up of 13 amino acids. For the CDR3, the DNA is TGCAGCGTTGTCGGGGACAGGGGCGAGCCCCAGCATTTT. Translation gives CSVVGDRGEPQHF.

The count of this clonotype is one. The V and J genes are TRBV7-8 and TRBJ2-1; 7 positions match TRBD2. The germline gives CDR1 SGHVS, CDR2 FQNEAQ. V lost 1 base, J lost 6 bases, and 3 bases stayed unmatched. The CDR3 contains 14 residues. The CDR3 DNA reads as TGTGCCAGCAGCTTAGTACTAGCGTCCAATGAGCAGTTCTTC. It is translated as CASSLVLASNEQFF.

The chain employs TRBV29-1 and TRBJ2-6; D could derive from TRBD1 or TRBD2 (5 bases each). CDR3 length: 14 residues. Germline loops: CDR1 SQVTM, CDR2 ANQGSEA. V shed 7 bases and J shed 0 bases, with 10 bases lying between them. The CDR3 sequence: CSAWDRSGANVLTF. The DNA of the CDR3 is TGCAGCGCTTGGGACCGCTCTGGGGCCAACGTCCTGACTTTC.

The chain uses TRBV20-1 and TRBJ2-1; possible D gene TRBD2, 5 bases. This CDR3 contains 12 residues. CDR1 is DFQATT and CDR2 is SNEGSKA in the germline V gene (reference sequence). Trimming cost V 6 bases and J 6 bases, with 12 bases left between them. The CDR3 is CSAPTAANEQFF. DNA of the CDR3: TGCAGTGCCCCTACAGCGGCCAATGAGCAGTTCTTC.

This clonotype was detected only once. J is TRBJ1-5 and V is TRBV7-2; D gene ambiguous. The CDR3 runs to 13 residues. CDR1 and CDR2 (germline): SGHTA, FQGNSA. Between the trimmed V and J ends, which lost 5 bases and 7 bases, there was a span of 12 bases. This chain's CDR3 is CASSKGGGQPQHF. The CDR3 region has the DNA TGTGCCAGCAGCAAAGGTGGTGGCCAGCCCCAGCATTTT.

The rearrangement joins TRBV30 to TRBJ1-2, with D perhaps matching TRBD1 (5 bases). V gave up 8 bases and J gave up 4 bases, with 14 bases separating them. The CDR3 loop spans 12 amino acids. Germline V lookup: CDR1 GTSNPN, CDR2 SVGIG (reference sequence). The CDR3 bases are TGTGCCGGGAATAGGGGCAGCTATGGCTACACCTTC. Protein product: CAGNRGSYGYTF.